The source of this T cell receptor (beta chain) is a study of blood T cell repertoires in COVID-19. The wider study: Both acute and convalescent COVID-19 samples were obtained from the United States, Italy and Spain. T cells, B-cell-depleted T cells, or PBMCs provided the cDNA or gDNA that served as material.

As handled by the study authors: Reference gene primer amplification gave estimated nucleated cell counts. Profiling relied on immunoSEQ multiplex PCR, and the TCRdb table lists in-frame clones only, not all of them. The V and J calls and clone size come from that table; D and trimming were worked out from the DNA. The sample lists about 43,000 clones, roughly 82% occurring once. Trimming took 6 bases from V and 3 from J; bases not matched to a gene: 8. The CDR3 covers 15 residues. Germline assignment: CDR1 MNHEY and CDR2 SVGAGI. This clonotype was sampled from a woman aged 60-75 years with acute or convalescent COVID-19. V usage is TRBV6-5 and J usage is TRBJ2-1; TRBD2 agrees at 7 bases. Sequenced: peripheral blood. CDR3 DNA sequence: TGTGCCAGCAGCGCCGGACTAGATGGCTACAATGAGCAGTTCTTC. Protein sequence: CASSAGLDGYNEQFF.